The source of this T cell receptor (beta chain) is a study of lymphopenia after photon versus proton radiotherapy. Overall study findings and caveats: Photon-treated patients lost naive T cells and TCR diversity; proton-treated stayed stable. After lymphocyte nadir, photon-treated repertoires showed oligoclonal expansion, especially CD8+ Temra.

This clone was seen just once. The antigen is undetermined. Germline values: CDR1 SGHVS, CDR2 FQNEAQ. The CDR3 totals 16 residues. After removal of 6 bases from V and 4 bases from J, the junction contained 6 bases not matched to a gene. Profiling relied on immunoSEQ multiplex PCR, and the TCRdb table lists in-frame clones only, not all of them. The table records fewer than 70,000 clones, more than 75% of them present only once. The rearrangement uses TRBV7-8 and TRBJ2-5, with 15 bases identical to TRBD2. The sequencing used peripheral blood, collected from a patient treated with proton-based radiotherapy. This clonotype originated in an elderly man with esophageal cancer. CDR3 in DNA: TGTGCCAGCAGGCGGACTAGCGGGGGGGCTATAGAGACCCAGTACTTC. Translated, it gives CASRRTSGGAIETQYF.